This section outlines one TCR beta chain sequence together with its context. Antigen unknown. The record originates from a study of Ad26.COV2.S vaccination and SARS-CoV-2 variants. Looking at the study overall: Participants got Ad26.COV2.S intramuscularly, once or twice 56 days apart. The study's findings and limits: Substantial response breadth was reportedly seen for spike-specific CD8+ and CD4+ T cells after vaccination.

The treatment here: some 19 received Ad26.COV2.S at low or high dose, single or two shots; several received placebo; per-sample allocation not given. At day 63 after the first vaccine or placebo injection, samples were drawn. Measured with immunoSEQ multiplex PCR; TCRdb has only the in-frame clones, and not every one. The table records around 420,000 clones, around nine tenths of them present only once. V lost 4 bases and J 4 bases, leaving 5 bases between the germline ends. Germline lookup yields CDR1 SGDLS and CDR2 YYNGEE. The length of the CDR3 is 11 residues. This material consisted of peripheral blood, taken in a trial of Ad26.COV2.S vaccine versus placebo. The chain is built from TRBV9 and TRBJ2-5, with no clear D. The receptor comes from a person aged 18 to 59 who received the Ad26.COV2.S COVID-19 vaccine or a placebo. DNA of the CDR3: TGTGCCAGCAGCTTCCGAGAGACCCAGTACTTC. Translating it yields CASSFRETQYF.